The sequence of this TCR beta chain was determined in a study of tumor and adjacent non-tumor tissue in lung cancer. Findings and limits, study-wide: Normal lung showed higher cumulative top 100 clone frequency than tumor. TCR diversity was significantly greater in tumor than normal lung tissue. Shorter survival was associated with higher TCR diversity in tumors.

For this clonotype: No antigen is known for it.

The library came from three nested PCR rounds adapted from ARM-PCR protocols. TCRdb recomputed calls from the multiplex PCR reads with MiXCR, one row per CDR3 protein. The repertoire holds 200,000 to 250,000 distinct CDR3 sequences, with about 76% as singletons. This sample's RNA came from whole unsorted tissue. V was cut by 6 bases and J by 3 bases, with 10 bases left in between. The CDR3 sequence is 13 residues long. Germline values: CDR1 SGHRS, CDR2 YFSETQ. The TCR originated in a man in his sixties with non-small cell lung cancer. The chain carries TRBV5-1 and TRBJ2-1; D unresolved. The material sequenced was lung tumor tissue. The CDR3, as DNA: TGCGCCAGCAAGGACGGTAACTACAATGAGCAGTTCTTC. Amino acids: CASKDGNYNEQFF.